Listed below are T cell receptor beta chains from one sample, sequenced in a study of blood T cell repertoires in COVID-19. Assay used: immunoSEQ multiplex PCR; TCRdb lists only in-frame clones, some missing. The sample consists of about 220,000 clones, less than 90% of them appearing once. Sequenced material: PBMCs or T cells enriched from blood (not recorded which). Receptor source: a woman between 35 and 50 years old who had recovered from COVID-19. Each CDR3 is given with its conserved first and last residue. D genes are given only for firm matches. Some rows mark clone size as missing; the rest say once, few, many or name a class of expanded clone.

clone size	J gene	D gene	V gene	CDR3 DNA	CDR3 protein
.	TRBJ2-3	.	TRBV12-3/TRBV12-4	TGTGCCAGCAGTTTTCTTGACAGAGATACGCAGTATTTT	CASSFLDRDTQYF
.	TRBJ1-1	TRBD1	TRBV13	TGTGCCAGCAGCCAGAGGACAGGGGGCACTGAAGCTTTCTTT	CASSQRTGGTEAFF
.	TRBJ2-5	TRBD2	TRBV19	TGTGCCAGTAGTATTATCTACAGAGGAGGACTAGCGGGAGGGTGGGAGACCCAGTACTTC	CASSIIYRGGLAGGWETQYF
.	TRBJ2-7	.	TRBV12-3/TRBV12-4	TGTGCCAGCAGTCGGGATCTCGAGCAGTACTTC	CASSRDLEQYF
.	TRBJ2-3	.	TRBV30	TGTGCCTGGAGTGTACTGGGGAGTGGCTCGCAGTATTTT	CAWSVLGSGSQYF
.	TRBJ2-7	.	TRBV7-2	TGTGCCAGCAGCTTAGGGCGGTCCTACGAGCAGTACTTC	CASSLGRSYEQYF
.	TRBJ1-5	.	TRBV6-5	TGTGCCAGCAGTTTGGAAAGGGGGAGGCCCCAGCATTTT	CASSLERGRPQHF
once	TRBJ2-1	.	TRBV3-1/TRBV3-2	TGTGCCAGCAGCCTTCTGAATGAGCAGTTCTTC	CASSLLNEQFF
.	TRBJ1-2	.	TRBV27	TGTGCCAGCAGGGCCGGGGTGGGAGGCTACACCTTC	CASRAGVGGYTF
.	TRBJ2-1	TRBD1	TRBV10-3	TGTGCCATCAGAGGACAGGGAGGTAATGAGCAGTTCTTC	CAIRGQGGNEQFF
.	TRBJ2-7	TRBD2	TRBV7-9	TGTGCCAGCAGCTTAGCGGGGGCTAGCGGGAAAGGCGAGCAGTACTTC	CASSLAGASGKGEQYF
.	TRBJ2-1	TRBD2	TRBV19	TGTGCCAGTAGTAACTTAGCGGGGCCTTTTGATGAGCAGTTCTTC	CASSNLAGPFDEQFF
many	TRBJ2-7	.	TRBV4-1	TGCGCCAGCAGCCAAGATGTTATGTTGGGGACTCGCGCCTACGAGCAGTACTTC	CASSQDVMLGTRAYEQYF
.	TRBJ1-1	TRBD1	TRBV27	TGTGCCAGCAGGACTGGGACAGGGGGCTTCACTGAAGCTTTCTTT	CASRTGTGGFTEAFF
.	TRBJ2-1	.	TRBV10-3	TGTGCCATCAGTGCCGGGGGCTCCTACAATGAGCAGTTCTTC	CAISAGGSYNEQFF
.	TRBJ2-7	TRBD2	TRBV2	TGTGCCAGCAGAGACGGGACTAGCGGGGCCCGCTCCTACGAGCAGTACTTC	CASRDGTSGARSYEQYF
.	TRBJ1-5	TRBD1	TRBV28	TGTGCCAGCACCCTTAGGGGGCGCGGGATACAGCCCCAGCATTTT	CASTLRGRGIQPQHF
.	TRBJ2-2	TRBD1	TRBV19	TGTGCCAGTAGTGGGACAGCGAACACCGGGGAGCTGTTTTTT	CASSGTANTGELFF
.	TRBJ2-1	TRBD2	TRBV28	TGTGCCAGCAGTTTCCTTAGCGGGAGTGGGGAGCAGTTCTTC	CASSFLSGSGEQFF
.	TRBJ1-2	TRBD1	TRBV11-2	TGTGCCAGCAGCTCCTCACAGGGGGCGCGTTATGGCTACACCTTC	CASSSSQGARYGYTF
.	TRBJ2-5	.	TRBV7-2	TGTGCCAGCAGCTTCGCCGGGATTCAAGAGACCCAGTACTTC	CASSFAGIQETQYF
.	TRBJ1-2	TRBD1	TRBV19	TGTGCCAGTAGCCCTGGACAGGGGACTACTAACTATGGCTACACCTTC	CASSPGQGTTNYGYTF
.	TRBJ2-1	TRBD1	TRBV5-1	TGCGCCAGCAGCTCGGTTCCGGGACAGATCAACAATGAGCAGTTCTTC	CASSSVPGQINNEQFF
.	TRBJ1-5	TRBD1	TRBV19	TGTGCCAGTAGTATGCAAAGGGGGCTAGTCAATCAGCCCCAGCATTTT	CASSMQRGLVNQPQHF
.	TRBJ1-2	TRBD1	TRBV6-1	TGTGCCAGCAGTGAAAGTAGGGGGCAGCCCTGGGGCTACACCTTC	CASSESRGQPWGYTF
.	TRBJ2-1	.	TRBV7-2	TGTGCCAGCAGCGTTCTATACAATGAGCAGTTCTTC	CASSVLYNEQFF
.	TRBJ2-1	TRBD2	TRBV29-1	TGCAGCTTTAGCGGGAGCTCCTACAATGAGCAGTTCTTC	CSFSGSSYNEQFF
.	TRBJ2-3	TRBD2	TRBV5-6	TGTGCCAGCAGCGGCTCGGTAAGGCGGGAGGTCACAGATACGCAGTATTTT	CASSGSVRREVTDTQYF
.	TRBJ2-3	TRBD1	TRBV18	TGTGCCAGCTCACCTGGGACAGGAACAGATACGCAGTATTTT	CASSPGTGTDTQYF
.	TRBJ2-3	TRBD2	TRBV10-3	TGTGCCTCCCAAGGACTAGCGGGAACCGATACGCAGTATTTT	CASQGLAGTDTQYF
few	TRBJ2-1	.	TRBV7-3	TGTGCCAGCAGCTTAGGTCACGGAGACAATGAGCAGTTCTTC	CASSLGHGDNEQFF
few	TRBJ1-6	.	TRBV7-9	TGTGCCAGCAGTTATACAAGTTCACCCCTCCACTTT	CASSYTSSPLHF
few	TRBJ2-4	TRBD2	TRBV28	TGTGCCAGCAGTTCCCGGACTAGCGGGGCAACAAATCAGTACTTC	CASSSRTSGATNQYF
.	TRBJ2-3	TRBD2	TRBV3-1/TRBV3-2	TGTGCCACCGAGGGTAGACTAGCGGAAAGCACAGATACGCAGTATTTT	CATEGRLAESTDTQYF
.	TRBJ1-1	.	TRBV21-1	TGTGCCAGCAGCAAAGTATACGCGGGACAGGGCAGGGGAACTGAAGCTTTCTTT	CASSKVYAGQGRGTEAFF
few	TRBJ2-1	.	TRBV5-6	TGTGCCACCAATACAGGAGGGCCCCACAATGAGCAGTTCTTC	CATNTGGPHNEQFF
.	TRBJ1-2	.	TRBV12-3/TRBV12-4	TGTGCCAGCAGTTCACAGGGCTCCTATGGCTACACCTTC	CASSSQGSYGYTF
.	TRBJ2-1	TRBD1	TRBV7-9	TGTGCCAGCAGCTTAGGTTACTTAGGGACAGGGACCTACAATGAGCAGTTCTTC	CASSLGYLGTGTYNEQFF
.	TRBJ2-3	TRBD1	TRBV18	TGTGCCAGCTCCCCTCTTCAGGGGGTCACAGATACGCAGTATTTT	CASSPLQGVTDTQYF
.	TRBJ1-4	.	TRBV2	TGTGCCAGCAGTGAAGATCAGGTTAATGAAAAACTGTTTTTT	CASSEDQVNEKLFF
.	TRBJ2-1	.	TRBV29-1	TGCAGCGCTCGGACCGGACAGTTAAACAATGAGCAGTTCTTC	CSARTGQLNNEQFF
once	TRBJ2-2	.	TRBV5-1	TGCGCCAGCAGCTTGGCCAGAACGAACACCGGGGAGCTGTTTTTT	CASSLARTNTGELFF
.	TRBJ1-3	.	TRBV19	TGTGCCAGTAGGAAAGAGACAAGGCGTTCTGGAAACACCATATATTTT	CASRKETRRSGNTIYF
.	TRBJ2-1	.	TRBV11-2	TGTGCCAGCAGCCTGCTAGGCGATTACTACAATGAGCAGTTCTTC	CASSLLGDYYNEQFF
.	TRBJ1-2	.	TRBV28	TGTGCCAGCTCCTGGGCCAACTATGGCTACACCTTC	CASSWANYGYTF
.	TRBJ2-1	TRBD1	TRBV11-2	TGTGCCAGCAGCTTTGGGACAGGCGAGGAGCAGTTCTTC	CASSFGTGEEQFF
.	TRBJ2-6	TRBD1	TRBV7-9	TGTGCCAGCAGCCGGGGACAGGTCGACTCTGGGGCCAACGTCCTGACTTTC	CASSRGQVDSGANVLTF
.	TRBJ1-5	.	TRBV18	TGTGCCAGCTCACGGGCGAGGGCTTCCAATCAGCCCCAGCATTTT	CASSRARASNQPQHF
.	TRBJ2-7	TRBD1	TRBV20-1	TGCGGGTCGGACAGGGAGGACGAGCAGTACTTC	CGSDREDEQYF
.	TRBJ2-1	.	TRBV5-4	TGTGCCAGCAGCTTGCGGAGAAATGAGCAGTTCTTC	CASSLRRNEQFF
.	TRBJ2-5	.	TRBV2	TGTGCCAGCAGTGACTCAGGTCGGGAGACCCAGTACTTC	CASSDSGRETQYF
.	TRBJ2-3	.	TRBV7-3	TGTGCCAGCAGCCCGGCAGAGGGTGTGCAGTATTTT	CASSPAEGVQYF
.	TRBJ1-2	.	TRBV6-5	TGTGCCAGCAGCGAGGGCTATGGCTACACCTTC	CASSEGYGYTF
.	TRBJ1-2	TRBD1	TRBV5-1	TGCGCCAGCAGCTTCTTTACGGGACAGGCGAACTATGGCTACACCTTC	CASSFFTGQANYGYTF
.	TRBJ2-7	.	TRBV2	TGTGCCAGCAGTGGTTGGCAGAACGAGCAGTACTTC	CASSGWQNEQYF
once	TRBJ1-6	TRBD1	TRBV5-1	TGCGCCAGCAGCTTCGGACAGGGGAATTCACCCCTCCACTTT	CASSFGQGNSPLHF
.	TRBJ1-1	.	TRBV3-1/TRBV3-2	TGTGCCAGCAGCCAAGATGTAAGGGGCGAGCAATGGAACACTGAAGCTTTCTTT	CASSQDVRGEQWNTEAFF
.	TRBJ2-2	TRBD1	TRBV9	TGTGCCAGCAGCGTGAGGACCCCTGGGGGACAGGGGATTCCCGGGGAGCTGTTTTTT	CASSVRTPGGQGIPGELFF
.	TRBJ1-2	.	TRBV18	TGTGCCAGCTCACCACTCGGGATGGGAGACTATGGCTACACCTTC	CASSPLGMGDYGYTF